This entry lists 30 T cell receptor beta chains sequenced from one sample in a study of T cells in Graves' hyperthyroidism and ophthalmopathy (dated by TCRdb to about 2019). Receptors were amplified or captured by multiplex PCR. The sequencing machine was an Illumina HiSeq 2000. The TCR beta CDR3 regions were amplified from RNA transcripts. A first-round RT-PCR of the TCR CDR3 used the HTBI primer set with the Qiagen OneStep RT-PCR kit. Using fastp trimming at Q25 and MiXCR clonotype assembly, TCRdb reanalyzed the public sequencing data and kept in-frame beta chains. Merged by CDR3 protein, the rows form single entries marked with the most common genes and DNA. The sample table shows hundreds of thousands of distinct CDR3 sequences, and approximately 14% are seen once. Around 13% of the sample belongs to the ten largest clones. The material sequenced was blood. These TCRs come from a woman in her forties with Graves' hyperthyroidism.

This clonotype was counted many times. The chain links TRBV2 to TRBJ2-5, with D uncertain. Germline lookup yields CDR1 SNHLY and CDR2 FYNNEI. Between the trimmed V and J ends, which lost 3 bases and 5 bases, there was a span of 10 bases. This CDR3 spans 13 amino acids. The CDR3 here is CASSDADRETQYF. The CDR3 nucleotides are TGTGCCAGCAGTGATGCCGATCGGGAGACCCAGTACTTC.

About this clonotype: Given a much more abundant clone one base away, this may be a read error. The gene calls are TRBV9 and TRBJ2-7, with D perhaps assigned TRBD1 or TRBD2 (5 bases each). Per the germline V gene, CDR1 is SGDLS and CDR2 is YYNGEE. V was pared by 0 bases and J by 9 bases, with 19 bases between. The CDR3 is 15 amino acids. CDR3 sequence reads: CASSVVAEGGDGQYF. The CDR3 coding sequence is TGTGCCAGCAGCGTAGTAGCCGAGGGTGGGGACGGGCAGTACTTC.

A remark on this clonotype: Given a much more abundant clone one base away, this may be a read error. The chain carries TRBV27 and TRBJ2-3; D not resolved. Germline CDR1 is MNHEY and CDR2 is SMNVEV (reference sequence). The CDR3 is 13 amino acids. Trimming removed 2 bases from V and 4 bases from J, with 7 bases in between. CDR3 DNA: TGTGCCAGCAGTTTACATGGTCCAGATACGCAGTATTTT. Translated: CASSLHGPDTQYF.

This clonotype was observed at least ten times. CDR3 coding DNA: TGTGCCAGCAGCCAAGAGTCTAGCGGGAGGGCTTACAATGAGCAGTTCTTC. The encoded protein is CASSQESSGRAYNEQFF. The chain couples TRBV3-1 to TRBJ2-1, with 12 bases matching TRBD2. Germline CDR1 LGHDT, CDR2 YNNKEL (reference sequence). V shed 0 bases and J 4 bases; nucleotides not matched to a gene: 4. The CDR3 runs 17 residues.

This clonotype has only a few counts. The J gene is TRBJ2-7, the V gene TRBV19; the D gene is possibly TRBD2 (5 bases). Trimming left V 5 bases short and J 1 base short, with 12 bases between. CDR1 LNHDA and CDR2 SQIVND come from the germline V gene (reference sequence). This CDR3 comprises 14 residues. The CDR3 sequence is CASSEGTWSYEQYF. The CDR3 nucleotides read TGTGCCAGTAGTGAGGGAACCTGGTCCTACGAGCAGTACTTC.

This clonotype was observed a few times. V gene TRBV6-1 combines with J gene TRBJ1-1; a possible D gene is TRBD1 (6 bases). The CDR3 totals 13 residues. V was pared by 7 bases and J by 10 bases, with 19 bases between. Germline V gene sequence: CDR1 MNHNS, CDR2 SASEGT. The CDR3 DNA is TGTGCCAGCAACCTACCCTTAGAGGGGGGAGCTTTCTTT. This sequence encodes CASNLPLEGGAFF.

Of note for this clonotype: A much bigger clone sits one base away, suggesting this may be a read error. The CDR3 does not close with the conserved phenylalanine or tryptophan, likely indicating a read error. The CDR3 loop reads CASSRSTGVSYEQYL. In DNA, the CDR3 is TGTGCCAGCAGCCGGTCGACAGGGGTCTCCTACGAGCAGTACCTC. The chain links TRBV3-1 to TRBJ2-7; 8 nucleotides match TRBD1. With 4 bases clipped from V and 0 bases from J, the junction kept 5 bases outside the gene matches. Germline V gene lookup returns CDR1 LGHDT and CDR2 YNNKEL (reference sequence). The CDR3 runs 15 residues.

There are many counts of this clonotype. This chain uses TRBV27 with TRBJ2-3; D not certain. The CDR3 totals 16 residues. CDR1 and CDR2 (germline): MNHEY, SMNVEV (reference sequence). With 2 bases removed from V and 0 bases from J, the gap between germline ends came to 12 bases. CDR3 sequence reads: CASSLGSQLSTDTQYF. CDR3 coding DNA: TGTGCCAGCAGTTTAGGGTCCCAACTAAGCACAGATACGCAGTATTTT.

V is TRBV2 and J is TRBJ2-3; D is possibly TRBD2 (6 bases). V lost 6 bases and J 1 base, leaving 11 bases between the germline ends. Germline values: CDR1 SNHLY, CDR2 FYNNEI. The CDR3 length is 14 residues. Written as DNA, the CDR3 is TGTGCCAGCAGAGGGGACTTTGGCACAGATACGCAGTATTTT. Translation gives CASRGDFGTDTQYF. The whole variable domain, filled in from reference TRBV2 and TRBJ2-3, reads EPEVTQTPSHQVTQMGQEVILRCVPISNHLYFYWYRQILGQKVEFLVSFYNNEISEKSEIFDDQFSVERPDGSNFTLKIRSTKLEDSAMYFCASRGDFGTDTQYFGPGTRLTVL.

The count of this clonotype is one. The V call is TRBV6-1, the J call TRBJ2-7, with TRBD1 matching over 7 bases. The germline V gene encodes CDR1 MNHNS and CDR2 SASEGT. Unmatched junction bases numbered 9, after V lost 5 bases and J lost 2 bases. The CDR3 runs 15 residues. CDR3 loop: CASSSRTGDAYEQYF. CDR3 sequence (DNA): TGTGCCAGCAGTTCGCGGACAGGCGATGCCTACGAGCAGTACTTC.

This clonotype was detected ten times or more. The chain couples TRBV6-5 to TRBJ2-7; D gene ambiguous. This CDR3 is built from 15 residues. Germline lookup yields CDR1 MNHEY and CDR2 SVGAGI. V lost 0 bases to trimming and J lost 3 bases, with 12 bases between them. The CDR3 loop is CASSYSVTTYYEQYF. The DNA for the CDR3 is TGTGCCAGCAGTTACTCGGTGACGACCTACTACGAGCAGTACTTC.

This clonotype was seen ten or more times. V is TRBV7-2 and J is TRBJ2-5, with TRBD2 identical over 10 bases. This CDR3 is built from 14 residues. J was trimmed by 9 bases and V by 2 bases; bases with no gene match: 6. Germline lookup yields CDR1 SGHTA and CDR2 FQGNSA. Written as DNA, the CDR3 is TGTGCCAGCAGCTTACTAGCGGGAGAAATGCCCCAGTACTTC. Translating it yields CASSLLAGEMPQYF.

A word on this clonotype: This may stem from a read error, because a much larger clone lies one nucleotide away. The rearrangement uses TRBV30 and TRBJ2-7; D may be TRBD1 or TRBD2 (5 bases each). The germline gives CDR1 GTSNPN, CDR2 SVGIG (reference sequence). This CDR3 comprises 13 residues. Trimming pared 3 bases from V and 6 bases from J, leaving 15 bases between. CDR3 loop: CAWSKRGPCEQYF. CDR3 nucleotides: TGTGCCTGGAGCAAGAGGGGCCCCTGCGAGCAGTACTTC. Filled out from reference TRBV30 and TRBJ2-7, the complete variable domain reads SQTIHQWPATLVQPVGSPLSLECTVEGTSNPNLYWYRQAAGRGLQLLFYSVGIGQISSEVPQNLSASRPQDRQFILSSKKLLLSDSGFYLCAWSKRGPCEQYFGPGTRLTVT.

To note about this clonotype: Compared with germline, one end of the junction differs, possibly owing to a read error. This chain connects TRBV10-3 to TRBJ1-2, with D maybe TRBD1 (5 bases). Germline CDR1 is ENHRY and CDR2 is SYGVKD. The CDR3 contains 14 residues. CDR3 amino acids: CAISESRQNYDYTF. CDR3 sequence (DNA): TGTGCCATCAGTGAGTCGAGACAGAACTATGACTACACCTTC.

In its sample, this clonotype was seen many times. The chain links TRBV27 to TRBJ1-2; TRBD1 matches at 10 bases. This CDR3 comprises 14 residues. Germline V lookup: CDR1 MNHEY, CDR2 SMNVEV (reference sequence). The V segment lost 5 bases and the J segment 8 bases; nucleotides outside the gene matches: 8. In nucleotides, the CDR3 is TGTGCCAGCAGTCGGGACAGGGGATTGCAGGGCTACACCTTC. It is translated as CASSRDRGLQGYTF.

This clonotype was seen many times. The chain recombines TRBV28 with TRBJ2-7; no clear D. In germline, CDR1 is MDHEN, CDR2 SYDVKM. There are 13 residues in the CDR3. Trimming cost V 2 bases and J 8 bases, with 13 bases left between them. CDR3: CASSLRQHDKQYF. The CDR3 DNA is TGTGCCAGCAGTTTACGGCAGCATGATAAGCAGTACTTC.

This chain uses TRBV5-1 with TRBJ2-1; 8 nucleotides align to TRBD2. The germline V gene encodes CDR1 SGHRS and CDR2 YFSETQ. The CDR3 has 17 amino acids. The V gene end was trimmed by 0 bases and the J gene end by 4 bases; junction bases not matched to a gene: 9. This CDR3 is CASSLADSTSGYNEQFF. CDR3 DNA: TGCGCCAGCAGCTTGGCCGACAGTACTAGCGGTTACAATGAGCAGTTCTTC.

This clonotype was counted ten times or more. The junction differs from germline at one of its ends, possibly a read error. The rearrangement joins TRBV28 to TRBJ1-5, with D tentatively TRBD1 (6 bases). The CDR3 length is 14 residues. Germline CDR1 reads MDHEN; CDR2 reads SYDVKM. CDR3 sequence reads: CASSSGVSSQPQHF. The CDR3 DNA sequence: TGTGCCAGCAGTTCAGGGGTTAGCAGTCAGCCCCAGCATTTT.

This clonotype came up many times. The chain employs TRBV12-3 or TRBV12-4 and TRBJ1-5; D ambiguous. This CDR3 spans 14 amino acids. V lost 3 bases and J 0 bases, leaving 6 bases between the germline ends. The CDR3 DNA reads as TGTGCCAGCAGTTTTTTAGATAGCAATCAGCCCCAGCATTTT. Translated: CASSFLDSNQPQHF.

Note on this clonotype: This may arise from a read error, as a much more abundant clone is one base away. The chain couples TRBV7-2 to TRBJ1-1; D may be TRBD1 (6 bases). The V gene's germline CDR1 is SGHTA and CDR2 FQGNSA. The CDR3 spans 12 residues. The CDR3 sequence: CASNLGTLEAFF. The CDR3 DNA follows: TGTGCCAGCAACTTAGGGACACTCGAAGCTTTCTTT. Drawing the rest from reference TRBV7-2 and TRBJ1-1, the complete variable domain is GAGVSQSPSNKVTEKGKDVELRCDPISGHTALYWYRQSLGQGLEFLIYFQGNSAPDKSGLPSDRFSAERTGGSVSTLTIQRTQQEDSAVYLCASNLGTLEAFFGQGTRLTVV.

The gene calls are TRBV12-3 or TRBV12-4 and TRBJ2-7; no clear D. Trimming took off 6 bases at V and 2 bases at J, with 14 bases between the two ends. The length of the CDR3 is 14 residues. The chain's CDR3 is CASSVEASTYEQYF. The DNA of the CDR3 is TGTGCCAGCAGCGTAGAGGCTAGTACCTACGAGCAGTACTTC.

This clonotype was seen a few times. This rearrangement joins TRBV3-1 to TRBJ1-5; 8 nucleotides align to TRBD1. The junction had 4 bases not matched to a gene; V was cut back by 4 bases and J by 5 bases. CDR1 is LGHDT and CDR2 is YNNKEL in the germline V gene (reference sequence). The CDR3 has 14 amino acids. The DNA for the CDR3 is TGTGCCAGCAGCCCTCAGGGGGCTCATCAGCCCCAGCATTTT. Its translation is CASSPQGAHQPQHF. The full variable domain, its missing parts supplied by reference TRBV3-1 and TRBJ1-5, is DTAVSQTPKYLVTQMGNDKSIKCEQNLGHDTMYWYKQDSKKFLKIMFSYNNKELIINETVPNRFSPKSPDKAHLNLHINSLELGDSAVYFCASSPQGAHQPQHFGDGTRLSIL.

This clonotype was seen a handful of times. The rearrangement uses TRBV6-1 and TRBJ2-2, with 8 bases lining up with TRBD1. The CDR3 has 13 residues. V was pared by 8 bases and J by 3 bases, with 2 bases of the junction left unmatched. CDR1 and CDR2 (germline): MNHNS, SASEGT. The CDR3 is CASHRGDTGELFF. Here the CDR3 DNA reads TGTGCCAGCCACAGGGGGGACACCGGGGAGCTGTTTTTT.

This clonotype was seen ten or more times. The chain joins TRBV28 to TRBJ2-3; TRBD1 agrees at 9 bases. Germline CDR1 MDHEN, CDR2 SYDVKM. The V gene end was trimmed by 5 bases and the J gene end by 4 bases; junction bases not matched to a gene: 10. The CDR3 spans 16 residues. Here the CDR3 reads CASSLADRGVPDTQYF. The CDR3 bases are TGTGCCAGCAGTCTAGCAGACAGGGGGGTTCCAGATACGCAGTATTTT.

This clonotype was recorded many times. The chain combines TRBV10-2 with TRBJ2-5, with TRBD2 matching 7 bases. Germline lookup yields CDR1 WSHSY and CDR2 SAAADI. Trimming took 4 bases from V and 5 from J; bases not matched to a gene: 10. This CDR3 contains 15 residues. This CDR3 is CASSGGGRGGETQYF. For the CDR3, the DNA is TGCGCCAGCAGTGGTGGCGGGAGAGGAGGGGAGACCCAGTACTTC.

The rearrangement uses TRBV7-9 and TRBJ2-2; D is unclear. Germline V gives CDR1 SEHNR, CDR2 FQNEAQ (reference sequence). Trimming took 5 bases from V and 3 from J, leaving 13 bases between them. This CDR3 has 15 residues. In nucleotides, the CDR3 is TGTGCCAGCAGCCCTTCTTTGGCCGACACCGGGGAGCTGTTTTTT. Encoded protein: CASSPSLADTGELFF.

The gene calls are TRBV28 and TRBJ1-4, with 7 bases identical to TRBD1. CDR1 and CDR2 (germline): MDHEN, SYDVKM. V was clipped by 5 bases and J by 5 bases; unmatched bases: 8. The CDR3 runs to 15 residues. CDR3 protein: CASSTRQGLNEKLFF. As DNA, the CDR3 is TGTGCCAGCAGTACCCGACAGGGCTTAAATGAAAAACTGTTTTTT.

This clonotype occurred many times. This chain's CDR3 is CASSPKGEKYGYTF. DNA of the CDR3: TGTGCCAGCTCACCGAAGGGGGAGAAATATGGCTACACCTTC. The V and J genes are TRBV18 and TRBJ1-2, with a tentative D call TRBD1 (6 bases). The germline V gene encodes CDR1 KGHSH and CDR2 LQKENI. V shed 3 bases and J shed 5 bases, with 13 bases lying between them. This CDR3 has 14 amino acids.

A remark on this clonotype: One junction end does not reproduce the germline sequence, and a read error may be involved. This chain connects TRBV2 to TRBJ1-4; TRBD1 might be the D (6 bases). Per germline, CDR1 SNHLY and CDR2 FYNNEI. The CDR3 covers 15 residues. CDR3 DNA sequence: TGTGCCAGCAGTGAATGGAGGGGGACTAATGAAAGACTGTTTTTT. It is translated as CASSEWRGTNERLFF.

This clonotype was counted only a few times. The CDR3 bases are TGTGCCTGGAGTGTACAGGGCCATCAGCCCCAGCATTTT. The encoded protein is CAWSVQGHQPQHF. The V call is TRBV30, the J call TRBJ1-5; a possible D gene is TRBD1 (6 bases). CDR1 is GTSNPN and CDR2 is SVGIG in the germline V gene (reference sequence). The CDR3 spans 13 residues. Trimming removed 0 bases from V and 5 bases from J, with 8 bases in between. The whole variable domain, remainder taken from reference TRBV30 and TRBJ1-5, is SQTIHQWPATLVQPVGSPLSLECTVEGTSNPNLYWYRQAAGRGLQLLFYSVGIGQISSEVPQNLSASRPQDRQFILSSKKLLLSDSGFYLCAWSVQGHQPQHFGDGTRLSIL.